Listed below are T cell receptor beta chains from one sample, sequenced in a study of T-cell memory formation after mild COVID-19. From the 5' RACE reads, TCRdb called clonotypes with MiXCR, one entry per CDR3 protein. The sample consists of approximately 490,000 distinct CDR3 sequences, about 20% of them appearing once. Sequencing used PBMCs or a T cell subset sorted from them (not recorded which). These receptors were obtained from an adult woman who had mild COVID-19 (a few samples of this study predate the infection). Cell type and time point are not known. Each CDR3 is given with its conserved first and last residue. Each record gives: clone size, D gene, J gene, V gene, CDR3 protein, CDR3 DNA. D genes are given only for firm matches. Clone size appears in some rows only: once, few, many, or a class for an expanded clone.

clone_size: few
d_call: .
j_call: TRBJ1-3
v_call: TRBV4-1
cdr3_aa: CASSREGRGGNTIYF
cdr3_nt: TGCGCCAGCAGCCGGGAGGGCAGGGGTGGAAACACCATATATTTT

clone_size: many
d_call: .
j_call: TRBJ2-7
v_call: TRBV12-3/TRBV12-4
cdr3_aa: CASSFRGKGYEQYF
cdr3_nt: TGTGCCAGCAGTTTCCGGGGGAAAGGCTACGAGCAGTACTTC

clone_size: .
d_call: .
j_call: TRBJ2-1
v_call: TRBV7-9
cdr3_aa: CASSLDSSNYNEQFF
cdr3_nt: TGTGCCAGCAGCTTAGATAGTTCTAACTACAATGAGCAGTTCTTC

clone_size: few
d_call: .
j_call: TRBJ2-7
v_call: TRBV20-1
cdr3_aa: CSARDLDTGYEQYF
cdr3_nt: TGCAGTGCTAGAGATTTGGACACTGGCTACGAGCAGTACTTC

clone_size: few
d_call: TRBD2
j_call: TRBJ2-5
v_call: TRBV20-1
cdr3_aa: CSARTRTSGGGETQYF
cdr3_nt: TGCAGTGCTAGAACTCGGACTAGCGGGGGCGGGGAGACCCAGTACTTC

clone_size: .
d_call: .
j_call: TRBJ2-5
v_call: TRBV7-9
cdr3_aa: CASSLWRQKETQYF
cdr3_nt: TGTGCCAGCAGCTTATGGAGGCAGAAAGAGACCCAGTACTTC

clone_size: .
d_call: TRBD2
j_call: TRBJ2-5
v_call: TRBV20-1
cdr3_aa: CSARDGTSVEETQYF
cdr3_nt: TGCAGTGCTAGAGATGGGACTAGCGTGGAGGAGACCCAGTACTTC

clone_size: .
d_call: TRBD2
j_call: TRBJ2-1
v_call: TRBV7-9
cdr3_aa: CASKGLAGTYNEQFF
cdr3_nt: TGTGCCAGCAAAGGATTAGCGGGTACCTACAATGAGCAGTTCTTC

clone_size: few
d_call: TRBD1
j_call: TRBJ2-7
v_call: TRBV5-1
cdr3_aa: CASSQGQGASEQYF
cdr3_nt: TGCGCCAGCAGCCAGGGACAGGGGGCGAGCGAGCAGTACTTC

clone_size: many
d_call: .
j_call: TRBJ1-1
v_call: TRBV6-5
cdr3_aa: CASSYRNTEAFF
cdr3_nt: TGTGCCAGCAGTTACAGGAACACTGAAGCTTTCTTT

clone_size: .
d_call: TRBD2
j_call: TRBJ2-3
v_call: TRBV4-2
cdr3_aa: CASSKRLAGELSFPDTQYF
cdr3_nt: TGTGCCAGCAGCAAGAGACTAGCGGGGGAACTCTCATTCCCAGATACGCAGTATTTT

clone_size: .
d_call: TRBD1
j_call: TRBJ2-2
v_call: TRBV6-5
cdr3_aa: CASSPGQGAPGELFF
cdr3_nt: TGTGCCAGCAGCCCCGGACAGGGGGCGCCCGGGGAGCTGTTTTTT

clone_size: .
d_call: .
j_call: TRBJ1-2
v_call: TRBV2
cdr3_aa: CASSEALRTRPF
cdr3_nt: TGTGCCAGCAGTGAAGCGCTTAGGACTAGACCCTTC

clone_size: .
d_call: TRBD1
j_call: TRBJ2-1
v_call: TRBV6-2/TRBV6-3
cdr3_aa: CASRIPGQGRNEQFF
cdr3_nt: TGTGCCAGCAGAATTCCGGGACAGGGTCGGAATGAGCAGTTCTTC

clone_size: .
d_call: .
j_call: TRBJ2-7
v_call: TRBV29-1
cdr3_aa: CSVGGFSYEQYF
cdr3_nt: TGCAGCGTTGGAGGGTTCTCCTACGAGCAGTACTTC

clone_size: .
d_call: .
j_call: TRBJ2-5
v_call: TRBV11-3
cdr3_aa: CARLTWGEETQYF
cdr3_nt: TGTGCCAGACTTACCTGGGGGGAGGAGACCCAGTACTTC

clone_size: .
d_call: TRBD1
j_call: TRBJ2-6
v_call: TRBV12-3/TRBV12-4
cdr3_aa: CASSSYRGRGANVLTF
cdr3_nt: TGTGCCAGCAGTTCCTACAGGGGGAGAGGGGCCAACGTCCTGACTTTC

clone_size: .
d_call: TRBD1
j_call: TRBJ2-7
v_call: TRBV7-9
cdr3_aa: CASSLAGTGAPYEQYF
cdr3_nt: TGTGCCAGCAGCTTAGCGGGGACAGGGGCCCCCTACGAGCAGTACTTC

clone_size: .
d_call: TRBD2
j_call: TRBJ2-1
v_call: TRBV12-3/TRBV12-4
cdr3_aa: CASSPPGRSGEFF
cdr3_nt: TGTGCCAGCAGTCCCCCCGGGAGGAGCGGCGAGTTCTTC

clone_size: few
d_call: TRBD2
j_call: TRBJ2-1
v_call: TRBV4-2
cdr3_aa: CASSTRQLAGRGEQFF
cdr3_nt: TGTGCCAGCAGCACAAGACAACTAGCGGGCAGGGGTGAGCAGTTCTTC

clone_size: many
d_call: .
j_call: TRBJ2-2
v_call: TRBV4-1
cdr3_aa: CASSQSTRDTGELFF
cdr3_nt: TGCGCCAGCAGCCAATCTACGAGGGACACCGGGGAGCTGTTTTTT

clone_size: .
d_call: TRBD1
j_call: TRBJ1-2
v_call: TRBV20-1
cdr3_aa: CSARPGQGKGSYTF
cdr3_nt: TGCAGTGCTAGACCGGGACAGGGGAAGGGCAGCTACACCTTC

clone_size: .
d_call: TRBD1
j_call: TRBJ1-2
v_call: TRBV20-1
cdr3_aa: CSASGGGAYGYTF
cdr3_nt: TGCAGTGCTAGCGGAGGGGGCGCGTATGGCTACACCTTC

clone_size: once
d_call: .
j_call: TRBJ1-2
v_call: TRBV5-1
cdr3_aa: CASSLEVQGGYGYTF
cdr3_nt: TGCGCCAGCAGCTTGGAAGTGCAGGGCGGCTATGGCTACACCTTC

clone_size: .
d_call: .
j_call: TRBJ1-1
v_call: TRBV11-2
cdr3_aa: CASSFGRSDTEAFF
cdr3_nt: TGTGCCAGCAGCTTCGGGAGGAGTGACACTGAAGCTTTCTTT

clone_size: .
d_call: TRBD1
j_call: TRBJ2-7
v_call: TRBV4-1
cdr3_aa: CASSPPGAGGEQYF
cdr3_nt: TGCGCCAGCAGCCCACCCGGGGCAGGGGGCGAGCAGTACTTC

clone_size: .
d_call: .
j_call: TRBJ2-3
v_call: TRBV4-3
cdr3_aa: CASSQAAVVVDTQYF
cdr3_nt: TGCGCCAGCAGCCAAGCAGCAGTGGTAGTGGATACGCAGTATTTT

clone_size: many
d_call: .
j_call: TRBJ2-5
v_call: TRBV5-1
cdr3_aa: CASSGVGTNQETQYF
cdr3_nt: TGCGCCAGCAGCGGAGTTGGGACAAACCAAGAGACCCAGTACTTC

clone_size: few
d_call: .
j_call: TRBJ2-3
v_call: TRBV9
cdr3_aa: CASSSRGGELTDTQYF
cdr3_nt: TGTGCCAGCAGCTCCAGAGGCGGGGAACTCACAGATACGCAGTATTTT

clone_size: many
d_call: .
j_call: TRBJ1-4
v_call: TRBV7-6
cdr3_aa: CASSLLGEKLFF
cdr3_nt: TGTGCCAGCAGCTTACTAGGGGAAAAACTGTTTTTT

clone_size: .
d_call: .
j_call: TRBJ2-6
v_call: TRBV10-3
cdr3_aa: CAISEQNSGANVLTF
cdr3_nt: TGTGCCATCAGTGAGCAAAACTCTGGGGCCAACGTCCTGACTTTC

clone_size: .
d_call: .
j_call: TRBJ2-1
v_call: TRBV19
cdr3_aa: CASSIEGEGFRSYNEQFF
cdr3_nt: TGTGCCAGTAGTATAGAGGGCGAGGGGTTTAGATCCTACAATGAGCAGTTCTTC

clone_size: many
d_call: .
j_call: TRBJ1-3
v_call: TRBV9
cdr3_aa: CASNAGDDSGNTIYF
cdr3_nt: TGTGCCAGCAACGCTGGGGACGACTCTGGAAACACCATATATTTT

clone_size: .
d_call: TRBD2
j_call: TRBJ2-7
v_call: TRBV6-5
cdr3_aa: CASSPGLATSSYEQYF
cdr3_nt: TGTGCCAGCAGTCCCGGACTAGCGACGAGCTCCTACGAGCAGTACTTC

clone_size: .
d_call: TRBD1
j_call: TRBJ2-7
v_call: TRBV12-5
cdr3_aa: CASGLVTRDRGLMAYEQYF
cdr3_nt: TGTGCTAGTGGTTTGGTTACCCGGGACAGGGGATTAATGGCCTACGAGCAGTACTTC

clone_size: many
d_call: TRBD1
j_call: TRBJ2-7
v_call: TRBV5-1
cdr3_aa: CASSQGQSYEQYF
cdr3_nt: TGCGCCAGCAGCCAGGGACAGTCTTACGAGCAGTACTTC

clone_size: .
d_call: .
j_call: TRBJ2-7
v_call: TRBV7-9
cdr3_aa: CASSLASGDTYYEQYF
cdr3_nt: TGTGCCAGCAGCTTAGCGTCGGGGGACACCTACTACGAGCAGTACTTC

clone_size: .
d_call: TRBD2
j_call: TRBJ2-2
v_call: TRBV29-1
cdr3_aa: CSVEDPLAGGVTGELFF
cdr3_nt: TGCAGCGTTGAAGACCCACTAGCGGGAGGAGTGACCGGGGAGCTGTTTTTT

clone_size: .
d_call: .
j_call: TRBJ2-2
v_call: TRBV7-3
cdr3_aa: CASRQLAGAGELFF
cdr3_nt: TGTGCCAGCAGGCAATTAGCTGGTGCCGGGGAGCTGTTTTTT

clone_size: few
d_call: .
j_call: TRBJ2-3
v_call: TRBV18
cdr3_aa: CASSPNQGRGTDTQYF
cdr3_nt: TGTGCCAGCTCACCTAACCAGGGACGGGGCACAGATACGCAGTATTTT

clone_size: few
d_call: .
j_call: TRBJ2-1
v_call: TRBV24-1
cdr3_aa: CATSDAAPRLNSWGNEQFF
cdr3_nt: TGTGCCACCAGTGATGCGGCCCCGCGCTTGAATAGCTGGGGTAATGAGCAGTTCTTC

clone_size: .
d_call: .
j_call: TRBJ2-3
v_call: TRBV11-2
cdr3_aa: CASSLSPGDTDTQYF
cdr3_nt: TGTGCCAGCAGCTTATCTCCCGGGGACACAGATACGCAGTATTTT

clone_size: .
d_call: TRBD2
j_call: TRBJ2-1
v_call: TRBV25-1
cdr3_aa: CASSVEREGNNEQFF
cdr3_nt: TGTGCCAGCAGCGTGGAGCGGGAAGGAAACAATGAGCAGTTCTTC

clone_size: many
d_call: .
j_call: TRBJ2-3
v_call: TRBV12-3/TRBV12-4
cdr3_aa: CASKIINSHTDTQYF
cdr3_nt: TGTGCCAGCAAGATCATAAACAGTCACACAGATACGCAGTATTTT

clone_size: .
d_call: .
j_call: TRBJ2-7
v_call: TRBV4-1
cdr3_aa: CASSQGQGTHYEQYF
cdr3_nt: TGCGCCAGCAGCCAAGGCCAGGGGACCCACTACGAGCAGTACTTC

clone_size: few
d_call: .
j_call: TRBJ2-5
v_call: TRBV9
cdr3_aa: CASSVATAFKETQYF
cdr3_nt: TGTGCCAGCAGCGTAGCAACAGCGTTTAAAGAGACCCAGTACTTC

clone_size: .
d_call: .
j_call: TRBJ2-7
v_call: TRBV10-3
cdr3_aa: CATTGSSYEQYF
cdr3_nt: TGTGCCACCACAGGGTCCTCCTACGAGCAGTACTTC

clone_size: few
d_call: TRBD1
j_call: TRBJ2-7
v_call: TRBV12-3/TRBV12-4
cdr3_aa: CASSPRDRSPYEQYF
cdr3_nt: TGTGCCAGCAGTCCCCGGGACAGGTCCCCCTACGAGCAGTACTTC

clone_size: few
d_call: .
j_call: TRBJ2-1
v_call: TRBV6-2/TRBV6-3
cdr3_aa: CASLPRLETYNEQFF
cdr3_nt: TGTGCCAGCCTCCCCCGACTAGAAACCTACAATGAGCAGTTCTTC

clone_size: .
d_call: .
j_call: TRBJ2-1
v_call: TRBV11-2
cdr3_aa: CASSLVGAGTNEQFF
cdr3_nt: TGTGCCAGCAGCTTAGTTGGCGCGGGGACCAATGAGCAGTTCTTC

clone_size: .
d_call: TRBD1
j_call: TRBJ2-5
v_call: TRBV25-1
cdr3_aa: CASSARQGQQETQYF
cdr3_nt: TGTGCCAGCAGTGCCCGACAGGGACAGCAAGAGACCCAGTACTTC

clone_size: many
d_call: TRBD2
j_call: TRBJ2-2
v_call: TRBV7-8
cdr3_aa: CASSLSGAGYTGELFF
cdr3_nt: TGTGCCAGCAGCTTGAGTGGAGCGGGATACACCGGGGAGCTGTTTTTT

clone_size: few
d_call: TRBD1
j_call: TRBJ2-5
v_call: TRBV18
cdr3_aa: CASSPPTGQGRETQYF
cdr3_nt: TGTGCCAGCTCACCACCGACGGGACAGGGGCGAGAGACCCAGTACTTC

clone_size: .
d_call: .
j_call: TRBJ1-1
v_call: TRBV9
cdr3_aa: CASSVFGGNTEAFF
cdr3_nt: TGTGCCAGCAGCGTTTTCGGGGGAAACACTGAAGCTTTCTTT

clone_size: .
d_call: .
j_call: TRBJ2-7
v_call: TRBV20-1
cdr3_aa: CSARDAGTGGFEQYF
cdr3_nt: TGCAGTGCTAGAGACGCCGGGACCGGAGGTTTCGAGCAGTACTTC

clone_size: once
d_call: TRBD2
j_call: TRBJ2-5
v_call: TRBV18
cdr3_aa: CASSERGLTSQETQYF
cdr3_nt: TGTGCCAGCTCAGAGCGGGGCCTGACCTCCCAAGAGACCCAGTACTTC

clone_size: .
d_call: TRBD1
j_call: TRBJ2-7
v_call: TRBV5-1
cdr3_aa: CASSGADRGHYEQYF
cdr3_nt: TGCGCCAGCAGCGGAGCAGACAGGGGGCACTACGAGCAGTACTTC

clone_size: .
d_call: .
j_call: TRBJ2-2
v_call: TRBV10-2
cdr3_aa: CASTETATGELFF
cdr3_nt: TGCGCCAGCACAGAAACGGCAACCGGGGAGCTGTTTTTT

clone_size: few
d_call: .
j_call: TRBJ2-7
v_call: TRBV7-2
cdr3_aa: CASSLAGRKDEQYF
cdr3_nt: TGTGCCAGCAGCTTAGCGGGGAGGAAGGACGAGCAGTACTTC

clone_size: .
d_call: TRBD1
j_call: TRBJ1-1
v_call: TRBV29-1
cdr3_aa: CSVESPDRGIPEAFF
cdr3_nt: TGCAGCGTTGAATCCCCCGACAGGGGCATCCCAGAAGCTTTCTTT